These T cell receptor beta chains were read from a single sample in a study of a mutant IDH1 vaccine in newly diagnosed glioma. The method was immunoSEQ multiplex PCR; TCRdb's version includes in-frame clones alone and lacks a portion of them. The sample consists of tens of thousands of clones, around 86% of them appearing once. These receptors lack a known antigen. This material consisted of PBMCs, taken from a glioma patient whose treatment included an IDH1 peptide vaccine. These TCRs come from a woman aged 50 to 65 with glioma. Both conserved end residues are part of each CDR3.

v_gene	CDR3aa
TRBV6-1	CASSAGSGGFFLEQYF
TRBV6-5	CASSYSGGRADTQYF
TRBV5-6	CASSFFVGGNNSPLHF
TRBV28	CASSLRGYSNQPQHF
TRBV29-1	CSVSPFTGANTGELFF
TRBV5-1	CASSLSGGQPQHF
TRBV27	CASSLDSGDTQYF
TRBV18	CASSPPIAGTGNIQYF
TRBV4-1	CASSQASGGYTF
TRBV30	CAWRSGALRSTQHF
TRBV14	CASSQDGWNTEAFF
TRBV9	CASSWTEGASDTQYF
TRBV9	CASSVKSNQPQHF
TRBV15	CATSSILAGLPYNEQFF
TRBV9	CASSSRTLAGNTIYF
TRBV15	CATSRQEGTQYF
TRBV10-1	CASRMDHSTEAFF
TRBV2	CATRSGRQTEAFF
TRBV16	CASSQSKMAGDYGYTF